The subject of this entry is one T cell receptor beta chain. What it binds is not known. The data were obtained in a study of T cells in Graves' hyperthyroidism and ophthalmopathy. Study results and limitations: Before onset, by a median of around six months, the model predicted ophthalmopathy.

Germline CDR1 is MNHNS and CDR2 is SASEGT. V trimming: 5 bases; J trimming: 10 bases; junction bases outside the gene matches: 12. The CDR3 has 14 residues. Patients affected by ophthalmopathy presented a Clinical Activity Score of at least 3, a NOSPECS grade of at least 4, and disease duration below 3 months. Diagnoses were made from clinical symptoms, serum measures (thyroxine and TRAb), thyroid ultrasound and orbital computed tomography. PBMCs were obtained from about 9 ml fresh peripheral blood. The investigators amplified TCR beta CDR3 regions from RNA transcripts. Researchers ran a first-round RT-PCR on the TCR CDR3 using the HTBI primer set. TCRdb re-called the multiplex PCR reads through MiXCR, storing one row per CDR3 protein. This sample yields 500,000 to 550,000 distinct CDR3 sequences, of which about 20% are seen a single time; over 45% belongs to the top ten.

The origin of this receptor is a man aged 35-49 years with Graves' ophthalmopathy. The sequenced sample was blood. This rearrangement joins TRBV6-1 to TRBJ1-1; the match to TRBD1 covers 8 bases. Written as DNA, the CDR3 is TGTGCCAGCAGTACAGACAGGGGTGCAGTAGGAGCTTTCTTT. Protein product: CASSTDRGAVGAFF.